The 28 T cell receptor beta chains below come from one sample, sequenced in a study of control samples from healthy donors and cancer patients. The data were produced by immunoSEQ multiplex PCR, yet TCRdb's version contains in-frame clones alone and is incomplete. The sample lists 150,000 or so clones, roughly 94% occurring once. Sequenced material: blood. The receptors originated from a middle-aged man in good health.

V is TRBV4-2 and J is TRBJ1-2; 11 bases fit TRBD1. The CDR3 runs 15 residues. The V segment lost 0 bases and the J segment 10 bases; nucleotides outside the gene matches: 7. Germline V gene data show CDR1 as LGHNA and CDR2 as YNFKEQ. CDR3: CASSQEGGQGVFYTF. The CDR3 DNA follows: TGTGCCAGCAGCCAAGAGGGGGGACAGGGGGTGTTCTACACCTTC.

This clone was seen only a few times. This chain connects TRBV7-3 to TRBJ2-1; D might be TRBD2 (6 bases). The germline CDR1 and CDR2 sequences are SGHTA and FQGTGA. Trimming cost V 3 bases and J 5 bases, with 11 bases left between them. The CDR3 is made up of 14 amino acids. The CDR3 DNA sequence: TGTGCCAGCAGCTTGGGGGGACCTAACAATGAGCAGTTCTTC. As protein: CASSLGGPNNEQFF.

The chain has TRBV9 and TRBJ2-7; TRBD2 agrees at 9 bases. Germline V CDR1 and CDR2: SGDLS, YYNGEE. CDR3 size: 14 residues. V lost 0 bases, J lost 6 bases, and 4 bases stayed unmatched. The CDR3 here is CASSVEAGGGEQYF. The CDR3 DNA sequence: TGTGCCAGCAGCGTAGAGGCGGGAGGGGGCGAGCAGTACTTC.

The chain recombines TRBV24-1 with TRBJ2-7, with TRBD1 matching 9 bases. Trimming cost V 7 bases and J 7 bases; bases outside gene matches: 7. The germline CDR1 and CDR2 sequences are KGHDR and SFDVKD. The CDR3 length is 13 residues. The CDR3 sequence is CATRRGQGGEQYF. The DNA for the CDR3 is TGTGCCACCAGAAGGGGACAGGGAGGGGAGCAGTACTTC.

CDR3 residues: CASSGTGGSEKLFF. CDR3 DNA: TGTGCCAGCAGCGGTACAGGGGGCTCAGAAAAACTGTTTTTT. The rearrangement joins TRBV9 to TRBJ1-4; TRBD1 aligns across 9 bases. Germline V CDR1 and CDR2: SGDLS, YYNGEE. The ends lost 3 bases at V and 8 bases at J; junction bases unmatched: 5. This CDR3 comprises 14 residues.

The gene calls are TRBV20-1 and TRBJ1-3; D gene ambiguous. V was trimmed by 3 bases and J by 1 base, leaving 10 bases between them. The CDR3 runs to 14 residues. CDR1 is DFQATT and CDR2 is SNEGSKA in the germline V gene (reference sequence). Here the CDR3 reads CSASSVVSGNTIYF. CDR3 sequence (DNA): TGCAGTGCTAGTTCCGTGGTTTCTGGAAACACCATATATTTT.

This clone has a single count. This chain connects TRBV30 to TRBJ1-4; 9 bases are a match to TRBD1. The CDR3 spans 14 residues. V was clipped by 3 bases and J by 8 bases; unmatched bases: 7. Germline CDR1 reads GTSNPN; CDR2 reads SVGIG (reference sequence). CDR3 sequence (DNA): TGTGCCTGGAGCGAACAGGGGGCGGGAGAAAAACTGTTTTTT. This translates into CAWSEQGAGEKLFF.

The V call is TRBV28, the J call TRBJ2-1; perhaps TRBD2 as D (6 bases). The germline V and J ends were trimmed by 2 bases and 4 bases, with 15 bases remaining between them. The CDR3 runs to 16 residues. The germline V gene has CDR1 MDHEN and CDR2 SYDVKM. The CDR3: CASSLTGNSGYNEQFF. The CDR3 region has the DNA TGTGCCAGCAGTTTAACCGGGAACAGCGGGTACAATGAGCAGTTCTTC.

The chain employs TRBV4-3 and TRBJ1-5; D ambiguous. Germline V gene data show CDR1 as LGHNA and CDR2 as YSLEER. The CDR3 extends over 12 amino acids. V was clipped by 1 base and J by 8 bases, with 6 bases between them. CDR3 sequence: CASSQGDEPQHF. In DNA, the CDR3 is TGCGCCAGCAGCCAAGGTGACGAGCCCCAGCATTTT.

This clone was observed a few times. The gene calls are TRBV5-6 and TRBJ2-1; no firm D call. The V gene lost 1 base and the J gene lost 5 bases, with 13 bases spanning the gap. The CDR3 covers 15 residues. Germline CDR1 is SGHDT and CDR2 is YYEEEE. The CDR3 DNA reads TGTGCCAGCAGCTTGCCGGTATATTCCGACAATGAGCAGTTCTTC. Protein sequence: CASSLPVYSDNEQFF. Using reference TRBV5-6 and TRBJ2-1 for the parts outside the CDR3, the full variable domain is DAGVTQSPTHLIKTRGQQVTLRCSPKSGHDTVSWYQQALGQGPQFIFQYYEEEERQRGNFPDRFSGHQFPNYSSELNVNALLLGDSALYLCASSLPVYSDNEQFFGPGTRLTVL.

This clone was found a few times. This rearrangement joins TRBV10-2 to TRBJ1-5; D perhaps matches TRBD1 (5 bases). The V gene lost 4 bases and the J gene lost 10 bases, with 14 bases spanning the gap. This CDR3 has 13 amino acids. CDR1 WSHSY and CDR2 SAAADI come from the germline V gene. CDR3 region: CASSVGGGGPQHF. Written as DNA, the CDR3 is TGCGCCAGCAGTGTGGGGGGAGGTGGACCCCAGCATTTT.

CDR3 sequence: CATSPGTGILHGYTF. CDR3 in DNA: TGCGCCACAAGCCCCGGGACAGGGATCCTGCATGGCTACACCTTC. The V gene is TRBV5-1, the J gene TRBJ1-2; 9 bases match TRBD1. The CDR3 runs to 15 residues. The germline V gene encodes CDR1 SGHRS and CDR2 YFSETQ. V shed 9 bases and J 6 bases; nucleotides not matched to a gene: 15.

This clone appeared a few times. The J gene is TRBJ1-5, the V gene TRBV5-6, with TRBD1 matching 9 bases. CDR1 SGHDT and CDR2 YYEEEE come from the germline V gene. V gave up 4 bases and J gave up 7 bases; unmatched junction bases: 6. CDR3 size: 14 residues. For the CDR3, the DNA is TGTGCCAGCAGCGGCGGGACAGGGATCCAGCCCCAGCATTTT. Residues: CASSGGTGIQPQHF.

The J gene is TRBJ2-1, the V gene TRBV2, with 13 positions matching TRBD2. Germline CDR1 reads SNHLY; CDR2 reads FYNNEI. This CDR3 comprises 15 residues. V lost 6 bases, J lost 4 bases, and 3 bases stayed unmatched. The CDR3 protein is CASSPLAGGYNEQFF. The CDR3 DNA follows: TGTGCCAGCAGCCCACTAGCGGGGGGGTACAATGAGCAGTTCTTC.

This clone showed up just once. CDR3 loop: CASSQDRTGVSTDTQYF. CDR3 bases: TGTGCCAGCAGCCAAGATCGAACGGGGGTGAGCACAGATACGCAGTATTTT. The chain links TRBV14 to TRBJ2-3; tentative D call: TRBD2 (6 bases). The CDR3 is made up of 17 amino acids. From germline, CDR1 is SGHDN and CDR2 FVKESK. Deletions cut 0 bases from V and 0 bases from J, with 13 bases between.

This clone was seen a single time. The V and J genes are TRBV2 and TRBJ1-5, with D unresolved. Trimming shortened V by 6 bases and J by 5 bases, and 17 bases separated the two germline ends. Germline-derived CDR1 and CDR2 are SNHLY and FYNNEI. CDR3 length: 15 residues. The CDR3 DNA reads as TGTGCCAGCAGCGACCGACGGGCGGGGTATCAGCCCCAGCATTTT. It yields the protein CASSDRRAGYQPQHF.

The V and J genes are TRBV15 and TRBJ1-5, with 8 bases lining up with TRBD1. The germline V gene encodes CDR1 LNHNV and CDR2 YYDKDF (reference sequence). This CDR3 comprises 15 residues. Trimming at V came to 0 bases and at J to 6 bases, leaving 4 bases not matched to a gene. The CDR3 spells CATSRDQGASQPQHF. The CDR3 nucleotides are TGTGCCACCAGCAGAGATCAGGGGGCTAGTCAGCCCCAGCATTTT.

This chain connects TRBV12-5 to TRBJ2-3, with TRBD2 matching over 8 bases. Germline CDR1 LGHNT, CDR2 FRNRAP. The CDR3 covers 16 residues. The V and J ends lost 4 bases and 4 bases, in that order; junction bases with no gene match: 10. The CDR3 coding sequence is TGTGCTAGTGGTTCGGTAGCGGGGCGGCTTGCAGATACGCAGTATTTT. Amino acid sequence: CASGSVAGRLADTQYF.

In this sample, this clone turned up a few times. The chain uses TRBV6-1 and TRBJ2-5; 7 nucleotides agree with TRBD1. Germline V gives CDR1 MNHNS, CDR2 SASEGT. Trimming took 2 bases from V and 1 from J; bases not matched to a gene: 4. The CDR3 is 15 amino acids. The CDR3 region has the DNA TGTGCCAGCAGTGAATCGTCAGGGGGCCAAGAGACCCAGTACTTC. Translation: CASSESSGGQETQYF.

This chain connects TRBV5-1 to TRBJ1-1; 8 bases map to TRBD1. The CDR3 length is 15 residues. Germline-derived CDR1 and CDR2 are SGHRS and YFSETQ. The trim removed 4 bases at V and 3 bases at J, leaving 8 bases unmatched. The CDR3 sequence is CASSRLTGVDTEAFF. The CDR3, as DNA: TGCGCCAGCAGCCGGTTGACAGGGGTGGACACTGAAGCTTTCTTT.

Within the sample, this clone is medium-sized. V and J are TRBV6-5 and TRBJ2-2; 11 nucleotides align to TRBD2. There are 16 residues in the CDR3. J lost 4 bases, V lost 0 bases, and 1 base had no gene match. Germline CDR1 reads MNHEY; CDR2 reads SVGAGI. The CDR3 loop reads CASSYSTSGATGELFF. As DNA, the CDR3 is TGTGCCAGCAGTTACTCGACTAGCGGGGCCACCGGGGAGCTGTTTTTT.

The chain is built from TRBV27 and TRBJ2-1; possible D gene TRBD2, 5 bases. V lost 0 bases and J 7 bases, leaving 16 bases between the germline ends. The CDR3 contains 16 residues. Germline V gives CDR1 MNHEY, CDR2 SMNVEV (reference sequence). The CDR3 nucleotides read TGTGCCAGCAGTTTATCAGAGGGAATGGGAGTAAATGAGCAGTTCTTC. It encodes CASSLSEGMGVNEQFF.

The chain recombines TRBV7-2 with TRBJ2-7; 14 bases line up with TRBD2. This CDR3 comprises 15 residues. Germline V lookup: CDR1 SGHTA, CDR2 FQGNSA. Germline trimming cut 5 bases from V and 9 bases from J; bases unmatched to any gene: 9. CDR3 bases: TGTGCCAGCAGCCCGGGACTAGCGGGGGTGGTTGTGCAGTACTTC. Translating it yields CASSPGLAGVVVQYF.

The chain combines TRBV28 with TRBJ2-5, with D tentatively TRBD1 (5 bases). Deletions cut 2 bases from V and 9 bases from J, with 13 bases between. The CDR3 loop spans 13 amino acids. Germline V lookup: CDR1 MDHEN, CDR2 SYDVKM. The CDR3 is CASSLNYQGSQYF. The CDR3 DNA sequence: TGTGCCAGCAGTTTAAATTATCAGGGATCCCAGTACTTC.

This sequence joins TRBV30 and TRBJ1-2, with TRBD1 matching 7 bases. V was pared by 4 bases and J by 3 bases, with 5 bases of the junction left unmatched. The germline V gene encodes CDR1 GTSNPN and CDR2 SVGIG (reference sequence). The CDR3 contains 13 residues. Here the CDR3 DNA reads TGTGCCTGGACCCTACAGGGGCACTATGGCTACACCTTC. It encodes CAWTLQGHYGYTF.

CDR3: CASSGQGRDTEAFF. The CDR3 coding sequence is TGTGCCAGCAGCGGACAGGGTAGGGACACTGAAGCTTTCTTT. This chain links TRBV13 with TRBJ1-1; 8 positions agree with TRBD1. This CDR3 comprises 14 residues. Per the germline V gene, CDR1 is PRHDT and CDR2 is FYEKMQ (reference sequence). J gave up 3 bases and V 5 bases, and 5 bases lay outside the gene matches.

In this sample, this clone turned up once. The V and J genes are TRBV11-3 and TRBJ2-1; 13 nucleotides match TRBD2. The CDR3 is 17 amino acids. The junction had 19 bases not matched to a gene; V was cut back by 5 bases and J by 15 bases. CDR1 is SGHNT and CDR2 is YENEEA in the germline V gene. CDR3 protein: CASSNVQGVGLAGATFF. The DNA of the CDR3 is TGTGCCAGCAGCAACGTACAGGGAGTAGGACTAGCGGGAGCCACGTTCTTC.

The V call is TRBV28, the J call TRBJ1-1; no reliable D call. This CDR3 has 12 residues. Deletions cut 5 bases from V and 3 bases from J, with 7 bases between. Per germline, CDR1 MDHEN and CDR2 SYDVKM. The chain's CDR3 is CASSQAYTEAFF. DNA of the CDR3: TGTGCCAGCAGTCAGGCTTACACTGAAGCTTTCTTT.